Included here is one TCR beta chain sequence, with context. Its cognate antigen is unknown. This entry comes from a study of T cells in Graves' hyperthyroidism and ophthalmopathy. Diagnosis rested on symptoms, serum thyroxine and TRAb, thyroid ultrasound, and orbital computed tomography. Researchers amplified the TCR beta CDR3 regions from RNA transcripts. The TCR CDR3 first-round RT-PCR relied on the HTBI primer set. TCRdb fed the multiplex PCR reads into MiXCR, producing one record per CDR3 protein. The data contain approximately 400,000 distinct CDR3 sequences, around 14% of them singletons. Study-wide points: Using 13 V-J features, a model discriminated ophthalmopathy from stable hyperthyroidism.

Unmatched junction bases numbered 10, after V lost 4 bases and J lost 6 bases. The CDR3 loop spans 16 amino acids. Germline CDR1 and CDR2: MNHEY and SVGEGT. This TCR was recovered from a woman in her 30s with Graves' hyperthyroidism. The material sequenced was blood. The chain couples TRBV6-2 or TRBV6-3 to TRBJ2-3; 10 nucleotides line up with TRBD2. DNA of the CDR3: TGTGCCAGCAGTTCCCCCTCACTAGCGGGAATGGATACGCAGTATTTT. It is translated as CASSSPSLAGMDTQYF.